Following are 31 T cell receptor beta chains from one sample sequenced in a study of blood T cell repertoires in COVID-19. Profiled with immunoSEQ multiplex PCR; TCRdb holds only in-frame clones, not every one. The data contain about 120,000 clones, roughly four fifths of them seen just once; the ten biggest clones take up about 15%. The sample comprised peripheral blood. These receptors were taken from a man aged 25-40 years with COVID-19, enrolled during active disease.

J is TRBJ1-4 and V is TRBV18, with 7 bases matching TRBD1. V lost 4 bases, J lost 3 bases, and 8 bases stayed unmatched. The CDR3 runs 16 residues. Germline assignment: CDR1 KGHSH and CDR2 LQKENI. CDR3 coding DNA: TGTGCCAGCTCACGGTGGGAGGACAGGCCTAATGAAAAACTGTTTTTT. Translated, it gives CASSRWEDRPNEKLFF.

V gene TRBV19 combines with J gene TRBJ1-6, with a weak D call TRBD1 (6 bases). V gave up 1 base and J gave up 1 base, with 11 bases separating them. The CDR3 has 17 residues. In germline, CDR1 is LNHDA, CDR2 SQIVND (reference sequence). CDR3 amino acids: CASSIGDTVSYNSPLHF. In DNA, the CDR3 is TGTGCCAGTAGTATAGGGGACACCGTATCCTATAATTCACCCCTCCACTTT.

The V gene is TRBV28, the J gene TRBJ2-7, with D possibly matching TRBD1 (6 bases). V was pared by 4 bases and J by 2 bases, with 15 bases between. The CDR3 loop spans 15 amino acids. Germline loops: CDR1 MDHEN, CDR2 SYDVKM. The DNA for the CDR3 is TGTGCCAGCAGTTACCCCCGGGACATAACCTACGAGCAGTACTTC. It yields the protein CASSYPRDITYEQYF.

A few counts support this clone. The rearrangement links TRBV19 to TRBJ1-1, with D perhaps matching TRBD1 (6 bases). V was clipped by 3 bases and J by 5 bases, with 16 bases between them. The CDR3 is 15 amino acids. Looked up from germline, CDR1 is LNHDA and CDR2 is SQIVND (reference sequence). The DNA for the CDR3 is TGTGCCAGTAGTATTCAGGGGTCGGGGAGAACTGAAGCTTTCTTT. Its protein product is CASSIQGSGRTEAFF.

This clone was seen once. This chain uses TRBV6-5 with TRBJ2-7; 7 nucleotides line up with TRBD1. Germline CDR1 MNHEY, CDR2 SVGAGI. The junction had 5 bases not matched to a gene; V was cut back by 6 bases and J by 0 bases. The CDR3 totals 14 residues. The chain's CDR3 is CASSGQALSYEQYF. The CDR3 region has the DNA TGTGCCAGCAGCGGACAGGCCCTCTCCTACGAGCAGTACTTC.

This chain links TRBV5-5 with TRBJ2-7, with 9 nucleotides matching TRBD1. Trimming at V came to 3 bases and at J to 4 bases, leaving 2 bases not matched to a gene. The CDR3 spans 13 residues. CDR1 and CDR2 from the germline V gene are SGHKS and YYEKEE (reference sequence). The CDR3 loop is CASSWTGVYEQYF. In nucleotides, the CDR3 is TGTGCCAGCAGCTGGACAGGGGTGTACGAGCAGTACTTC.

This clone was observed a handful of times. J is TRBJ2-5 and V is TRBV5-5; possibly TRBD2 for D (5 bases). V was clipped by 4 bases and J by 4 bases, with 11 bases between them. The CDR3 consists of 13 residues. CDR1 SGHKS and CDR2 YYEKEE come from the germline V gene (reference sequence). The CDR3 nucleotides are TGTGCCAGCAGCCTTCAGGCGGGAGAGACCCAGTACTTC. Translating it yields CASSLQAGETQYF.

V is TRBV11-2 and J is TRBJ2-1, with 11 positions matching TRBD2. V was clipped by 5 bases and J by 6 bases; unmatched bases: 15. This CDR3 spans 18 amino acids. Germline V gene sequence: CDR1 SGHAT, CDR2 FQNNGV. The CDR3 DNA reads TGTGCCAGCAGCCTCCTGATTGGTAGCGGGAGGGCCTTCAATGAGCAGTTCTTC. Translated, it gives CASSLLIGSGRAFNEQFF.

This rearrangement joins TRBV11-2 to TRBJ1-2; D is undetermined. V shed 3 bases and J shed 8 bases, with 19 bases lying between them. The germline gives CDR1 SGHAT, CDR2 FQNNGV. The CDR3 consists of 15 residues. The CDR3 region has the DNA TGTGCCAGCAGCTTGAGTATGAGCGGGTCCGGCGGCTACACCTTC. It is translated as CASSLSMSGSGGYTF.

The rearrangement links TRBV18 to TRBJ2-2, with TRBD1 identical over 8 bases. V was clipped by 3 bases and J by 7 bases; unmatched bases: 4. There are 14 residues in the CDR3. Germline V gives CDR1 KGHSH, CDR2 LQKENI. The CDR3 coding sequence is TGTGCCAGCTCACCGCAGGGGGCTGACGGGGAGCTGTTTTTT. Residues: CASSPQGADGELFF.

The rearrangement uses TRBV11-2 and TRBJ2-7; TRBD1 aligns across 7 bases. The CDR3 contains 12 residues. Trimming at V came to 7 bases and at J to 2 bases, leaving 2 bases not matched to a gene. Germline V gives CDR1 SGHAT, CDR2 FQNNGV. CDR3 sequence (DNA): TGTGCCAGCAACCAGGGGGCCTACGAGCAGTACTTC. Its protein product is CASNQGAYEQYF.

This chain joins TRBV30 and TRBJ2-2; TRBD1 matches 10 bases. The CDR3 spans 15 residues. J lost 3 bases, V lost 7 bases, and 8 bases had no gene match. The germline CDR1 and CDR2 sequences are GTSNPN and SVGIG (reference sequence). This CDR3 reads CAFPRGQGDTGELFF. The CDR3 DNA reads TGTGCCTTCCCTAGAGGACAGGGGGACACCGGGGAGCTGTTTTTT.

This clone was recorded once. This rearrangement joins TRBV28 to TRBJ2-4; a weak D match, TRBD2 (6 bases). V lost 5 bases, J lost 0 bases, and 17 bases lay in between. CDR3 length: 17 amino acids. Per the germline V gene, CDR1 is MDHEN and CDR2 is SYDVKM. In nucleotides, the CDR3 is TGTGCCAGCAGTCGGGCGGGGATTACTCTAGCCAAAAACATTCAGTACTTC. Its translation is CASSRAGITLAKNIQYF. Combining the CDR3 with reference TRBV28 and TRBJ2-4 gives the whole variable domain DVKVTQSSRYLVKRTGEKVFLECVQDMDHENMFWYRQDPGLGLRLIYFSYDVKMKEKGDIPEGYSVSREKKERFSLILESASTNQTSMYLCASSRAGITLAKNIQYFGAGTRLSVL.

The CDR3 DNA reads TGTGCCAGCTCTCAGACAGGGAAGGGCGAGACCCAGTACTTC. Translation gives CASSQTGKGETQYF. V is TRBV18 and J is TRBJ2-5; 7 bases map to TRBD1. The CDR3 extends over 14 amino acids. Looked up from germline, CDR1 is KGHSH and CDR2 is LQKENI. V trimming: 6 bases; J trimming: 5 bases; junction bases outside the gene matches: 9.

This chain uses TRBV7-9 with TRBJ2-3, with 9 bases matching TRBD1. J gave up 1 base and V 5 bases, and 7 bases lay outside the gene matches. Germline values: CDR1 SEHNR, CDR2 FQNEAQ (reference sequence). The CDR3 loop spans 16 amino acids. This chain's CDR3 is CASSRPGQGRTDTQYF. The CDR3, as DNA: TGTGCCAGCAGCCGGCCGGGACAGGGACGCACAGATACGCAGTATTTT.

The rearrangement links TRBV27 to TRBJ1-2; D is perhaps TRBD1 (6 bases). Germline assignment: CDR1 MNHEY and CDR2 SMNVEV (reference sequence). The CDR3 length is 15 residues. V was clipped by 6 bases and J by 4 bases, with 18 bases between them. The DNA of the CDR3 is TGTGCCAGCAGGAGTAGGGGGTCCCTTAGCTATGGCTACACCTTC. This sequence encodes CASRSRGSLSYGYTF.

The rearrangement uses TRBV9 and TRBJ1-2; TRBD1 agrees at 10 bases. Trimming removed 3 bases from V and 5 bases from J; junction bases left unmatched: 7. Germline V gene sequence: CDR1 SGDLS, CDR2 YYNGEE. CDR3 length: 15 residues. The CDR3 loop is CASSAGDRGWYGYTF. The CDR3 region has the DNA TGTGCCAGCAGCGCCGGGGACAGGGGATGGTATGGCTACACCTTC.

The rearrangement joins TRBV25-1 to TRBJ2-7; 9 nucleotides align to TRBD2. The CDR3 runs to 13 residues. V shed 4 bases and J 6 bases; nucleotides not matched to a gene: 4. Germline CDR1 MGHDK, CDR2 SYGVNS. The CDR3 DNA reads TGTGCCAGCAGTGCCGGGACTAGCAGCGAGCAGTACTTC. Translating it yields CASSAGTSSEQYF.

V usage is TRBV5-1 and J usage is TRBJ2-1; 9 positions match TRBD2. CDR1 SGHRS and CDR2 YFSETQ come from the germline V gene. Trimming at V came to 2 bases and at J to 8 bases, leaving 11 bases not matched to a gene. The CDR3 sequence is 16 residues long. CDR3 in amino acids: CASSFLLAGPRDEQFF. CDR3 nucleotides: TGCGCCAGCAGCTTCTTACTAGCGGGCCCTAGGGATGAGCAGTTCTTC.

V and J are TRBV28 and TRBJ1-2; D not resolved. Germline-derived CDR1 and CDR2 are MDHEN and SYDVKM. Trimming shortened V by 6 bases and J by 4 bases, and 27 bases separated the two germline ends. The CDR3 is 18 residues long. CDR3 protein: CASSPNTDTLRRLYGYTF. CDR3 nucleotide sequence: TGTGCCAGCAGCCCCAATACCGATACCCTACGCCGTCTCTATGGCTACACCTTC.

The genes are TRBV19 and TRBJ1-3; maybe TRBD1 (5 bases). The CDR3 covers 15 residues. Per the germline V gene, CDR1 is LNHDA and CDR2 is SQIVND (reference sequence). V lost 1 base, J lost 1 base, and 8 bases lay in between. The CDR3 DNA reads as TGTGCCAGTAGTATAGGCGGGACGTCTGGAAACACCATATATTTT. Translating it yields CASSIGGTSGNTIYF.

This clone was counted only a few times. V is TRBV4-1 and J is TRBJ2-7; 7 bases match TRBD1. The ends lost 1 base at V and 5 bases at J; junction bases unmatched: 2. The CDR3 loop spans 13 amino acids. The germline gives CDR1 MGHRA, CDR2 YSYEKL. The CDR3 region has the DNA TGCGCCAGCAGCCAAGTAGGGGGCAACGAGCAGTACTTC. Translating gives CASSQVGGNEQYF.

The chain couples TRBV19 to TRBJ2-3, with 10 bases matching TRBD2. Germline V lookup: CDR1 LNHDA, CDR2 SQIVND (reference sequence). This CDR3 region has 21 residues. J lost 0 bases, V lost 1 base, and 16 bases had no gene match. The CDR3 DNA reads as TGTGCCAGTAGTATAGCGTTTGAGAAGCGGGAGGGCAGAGGAAGCACAGATACGCAGTATTTT. Its protein product is CASSIAFEKREGRGSTDTQYF.

V is TRBV2 and J is TRBJ2-7; no firm D call. Per germline, CDR1 SNHLY and CDR2 FYNNEI. Trimming stripped 4 bases from V and 7 bases from J, with 11 bases between. The CDR3 is 12 residues long. CDR3 nucleotide sequence: TGTGCCAGCAGTGGAGGAGCGAGGGAGCAGTACTTC. Translating gives CASSGGAREQYF.

This clone showed up just once. The chain combines TRBV6-6 with TRBJ2-7; 11 bases map to TRBD2. The V and J ends lost 0 bases and 2 bases, in that order; junction bases with no gene match: 0. The CDR3 has 15 residues. CDR1 is MNHNY, CDR2 SVGAGI, per germline (reference sequence). Here the CDR3 DNA reads TGTGCCAGCAGTTACTCGGGACTAGCGGCCTACGAGCAGTACTTC. It is translated as CASSYSGLAAYEQYF.

The rearrangement joins TRBV7-2 to TRBJ1-3; 9 bases fit TRBD1. There are 14 residues in the CDR3. V was clipped by 6 bases and J by 8 bases; unmatched bases: 8. In germline, CDR1 is SGHTA, CDR2 FQGNSA. The DNA of the CDR3 is TGTGCCAGCAGATCCGGACAGGGGTTGGACACCATATATTTT. Its translation is CASRSGQGLDTIYF.

The CDR3 loop reads CASSPSTRNYEQYF. The DNA for the CDR3 is TGTGCCAGCTCCCCTTCGACTAGAAACTACGAGCAGTACTTC. The chain employs TRBV18 and TRBJ2-7; tentatively, D is TRBD2 (6 bases). The CDR3 loop spans 14 amino acids. Germline CDR1 is KGHSH and CDR2 is LQKENI. V was clipped by 6 bases and J by 3 bases, with 15 bases between them.

The chain is built from TRBV6-6 and TRBJ2-1; tentatively, D is TRBD2 (6 bases). V lost 7 bases, J lost 0 bases, and 16 bases lay in between. Germline V lookup: CDR1 MNHNY, CDR2 SVGAGI (reference sequence). The CDR3 sequence is 16 residues long. The CDR3 here is CASTTRGAASYNEQFF. The CDR3 DNA reads TGTGCCAGCACCACCCGCGGGGCAGCCTCCTACAATGAGCAGTTCTTC.

The rearrangement links TRBV30 to TRBJ2-1; no reliable D call. Between the trimmed V and J ends, which lost 1 base and 5 bases, there was a span of 3 bases. CDR1 and CDR2 from the germline V gene are GTSNPN and SVGIG (reference sequence). The CDR3 spans 11 residues. CDR3 bases: TGTGCCTGGAGTGGAGACAATGAGCAGTTCTTC. Amino acids: CAWSGDNEQFF.

The rearrangement uses TRBV28 and TRBJ2-3; 7 bases fit TRBD2. The CDR3 is 15 residues long. Per germline, CDR1 MDHEN and CDR2 SYDVKM. V trimming: 1 base; J trimming: 3 bases; junction bases outside the gene matches: 4. The CDR3 nucleotides are TGTGCCAGCAGTTTATATACGGGGGGAACAGATACGCAGTATTTT. It yields the protein CASSLYTGGTDTQYF. The full variable domain, in which reference TRBV28 and TRBJ2-3 provide the parts outside the CDR3, is DVKVTQSSRYLVKRTGEKVFLECVQDMDHENMFWYRQDPGLGLRLIYFSYDVKMKEKGDIPEGYSVSREKKERFSLILESASTNQTSMYLCASSLYTGGTDTQYFGPGTRLTVL.

This chain uses TRBV13 with TRBJ1-2; 8 bases match TRBD1. Germline CDR1 and CDR2: PRHDT and FYEKMQ (reference sequence). V lost 5 bases to trimming and J lost 7 bases; unmatched junction nucleotides: 21. This CDR3 region has 18 residues. The CDR3 nucleotides read TGTGCCAGCAGCCCTTTAGCGGCGGGAGGGGACAGGCTCCGTGGCTACACCTTC. It encodes CASSPLAAGGDRLRGYTF.